A selection of T cell receptor beta chains follows, all from one sample in a study of cytomegalovirus exposure and HLA in healthy donors. Clones were sequenced by immunoSEQ multiplex PCR, and TCRdb holds only the in-frame ones, with some missing. The profile shows roughly 200,000 clones, around 78% of them singletons. Sequences were obtained from PBMCs. All receptors derive from a man aged 25 to 45 in good health and CMV-seronegative. Each CDR3 is given with its conserved first and last residue. D genes are given only for firm matches. Clone size is given for some rows only: seen once, a few or many times, or a class if the clone is expanded.

.,TRBV2,.,TRBJ2-6,CASTPTGGLGGANVLTF,TGTGCCAGCACTCCTACCGGCGGGCTTGGGGGGGCCAACGTCCTGACTTTC
.,TRBV9,TRBD2,TRBJ2-3,CASSSFLAGSDTQYF,TGTGCCAGCAGCTCCTTTCTAGCGGGATCAGATACGCAGTATTTT
.,TRBV27,.,TRBJ1-5,CASSLRDSNQPQHF,TGTGCCAGCAGTTTACGGGATAGCAATCAGCCCCAGCATTTT
.,TRBV30,TRBD2,TRBJ2-5,CAWRKAGEQETQYF,TGTGCCTGGAGAAAAGCGGGGGAACAAGAGACCCAGTACTTC
.,TRBV9,.,TRBJ2-1,CASSVMGRDLEQFF,TGTGCCAGCAGCGTGATGGGGCGGGATCTTGAGCAGTTCTTC
.,TRBV7-9,TRBD1,TRBJ2-7,CASGEQGASYEQYF,TGTGCCAGCGGCGAACAGGGGGCGTCCTACGAGCAGTACTTC
.,TRBV11-2,.,TRBJ1-1,CASSLSGVGTEAFF,TGTGCCAGCAGCTTATCAGGGGTCGGGACTGAAGCTTTCTTT
.,TRBV28,TRBD2,TRBJ2-1,CACTGAGDERSYNEQFF,TGTGCCTGCACGGGAGCGGGAGATGAAAGATCCTACAATGAGCAGTTCTTC
.,TRBV7-2,TRBD1,TRBJ2-5,CASSPRQGAAQETQYF,TGTGCCAGCAGCCCAAGACAGGGGGCCGCACAAGAGACCCAGTACTTC
.,TRBV25-1,TRBD1,TRBJ1-1,CASSGTGGGPYTEAFF,TGTGCCAGCAGTGGAACAGGGGGTGGTCCGTACACTGAAGCTTTCTTT
.,TRBV6-5,TRBD1,TRBJ1-2,CASRYRGRDGGYTF,TGTGCCAGCAGGTACAGGGGTAGGGATGGTGGCTACACCTTC
.,TRBV10-3,TRBD2,TRBJ2-7,CATAGTSGYEQYF,TGTGCCACAGCCGGGACTAGCGGCTACGAGCAGTACTTC
.,TRBV4-1,TRBD1,TRBJ2-7,CASSQSSGTAYYEQYF,TGCGCCAGCAGCCAATCCTCCGGGACAGCTTACTACGAGCAGTACTTC
few,TRBV6-1,.,TRBJ2-7,CASSEATGVSSYEQYF,TGTGCCAGCAGTGAAGCAACGGGAGTATCCTCCTACGAGCAGTACTTC
once,TRBV19,TRBD1,TRBJ1-5,CASRGTGVQPQHF,TGTGCCAGTAGGGGAACAGGGGTCCAGCCCCAGCATTTT
.,TRBV19,TRBD1,TRBJ1-5,CASSPNPGQGNQPQHF,TGTGCCAGTAGTCCCAACCCGGGACAGGGGAATCAGCCCCAGCATTTT
.,TRBV5-1,.,TRBJ2-1,CASSLGRLPYNEQFF,TGCGCCAGCAGCTTGGGGAGGTTGCCCTACAATGAGCAGTTCTTC
.,TRBV10-3,TRBD2,TRBJ2-3,CAISREGSTDTQYF,TGTGCCATCAGTCGGGAGGGGAGCACAGATACGCAGTATTTT
.,TRBV2,.,TRBJ2-7,CASRRQASYEQYF,TGTGCCAGCAGAAGACAGGCCTCCTACGAGCAGTACTTC
.,TRBV7-7,.,TRBJ2-1,CASSFSGPNEQFF,TGTGCCAGCAGCTTTTCGGGTCCCAATGAGCAGTTCTTC
.,TRBV29-1,.,TRBJ1-3,CSVSEQGSGNTIYF,TGCAGCGTTTCTGAACAGGGTTCTGGAAACACCATATATTTT
once,TRBV10-2,.,TRBJ1-2,CASSDPGQSRLLNYGYTF,TGCGCCAGCAGTGATCCTGGACAGTCCCGTTTGCTCAACTATGGCTACACCTTC